Listed below are T cell receptor beta chains from one sample, sequenced in a study of T cell repertoires in cytomegalovirus infection. Via MiXCR, TCRdb re-called the reads, giving one row per CDR3 protein. The sample holds a few hundred thousand distinct CDR3 sequences, approximately 17% seen once. Specimen: CD8+ T cells from PBMCs. These receptors all come from a human donor in good health (CMV status not recorded). Some clones in this sample may be carry-over from other donors' samples. The CDR3 runs from the conserved cysteine through the conserved F or W. A D gene is named only where the DNA matches it firmly. Not every row has a clone size; where given, it reads once, few, many or a size class.

length | J | size | D | V | DNA | CDR3
16 | TRBJ2-1 | few | . | TRBV12-3/TRBV12-4 | TGTGCCAGCAGTTTTGGGGTATCCAGCTCCTACAATGAGCAGTTCTTC | CASSFGVSSSYNEQFF
15 | TRBJ2-2 | few | . | TRBV6-6 | TGTGCCAGCAGTGGGCGCAGGGCGGGCACCGGGGAGCTGTTTTTT | CASSGRRAGTGELFF
13 | TRBJ2-5 | . | . | TRBV27 | TGTGCCAGCAGTTTATTGGACGAAGAGACCCAGTACTTC | CASSLLDEETQYF
16 | TRBJ2-4 | . | TRBD1 | TRBV7-9 | TGTGCCAGCAGCTCGTGGCAGGGGGTAGCCAAAAACATTCAGTACTTC | CASSSWQGVAKNIQYF
11 | TRBJ1-2 | . | TRBD1 | TRBV29-1 | TGCAGCGCGGACAGGGGATATGGCTACACCTTC | CSADRGYGYTF
11 | TRBJ2-7 | few | . | TRBV5-1 | TGCGCCAGCAGCAAGGCCTACGAGCAGTACTTC | CASSKAYEQYF
12 | TRBJ2-7 | . | . | TRBV6-6 | TGTGCCAGCAGCGCGGACAGCTTCGAGCAGTACTTC | CASSADSFEQYF
15 | TRBJ1-1 | once | . | TRBV15 | TGTGCCACCAGCAGACCAGGACAGCGGAACACTGAAGCTTTCTTT | CATSRPGQRNTEAFF
15 | TRBJ2-1 | . | TRBD2 | TRBV11-3 | TGTGCCAGCAGCCCCCGAGCGGGGGGGCCTATTGAGCAGTTCTTC | CASSPRAGGPIEQFF
17 | TRBJ1-6 | few | . | TRBV27 | TGTGCCAGCAGTTTTTTTAATCAGCCCAACTATAATTCACCCCTCCACTTT | CASSFFNQPNYNSPLHF
14 | TRBJ1-1 | many | . | TRBV28 | TGTGCCAGCGGTCGTTTTGGGGGGTACACTGAAGCTTTCTTT | CASGRFGGYTEAFF